What follows are 24 T cell receptor beta chains derived from one specimen sequenced in a study of blood T cell repertoires in COVID-19. TCRdb's table, derived via immunoSEQ multiplex PCR, lists solely in-frame clones and lacks some. The sample shows around 160,000 clones, 80% to 90% of them seen only once. Material: peripheral blood. Receptor source: a man aged 55-75 years with acute or convalescent COVID-19.

This chain joins TRBV7-6 and TRBJ2-3; 8 bases map to TRBD1. The CDR3 has 16 residues. The V and J ends lost 1 base and 0 bases, in that order; junction bases with no gene match: 3. Germline V gene data show CDR1 as SGHVS and CDR2 as FNYEAQ. CDR3 amino acids: CASSLDRGSSTDTQYF. CDR3 bases: TGTGCCAGCAGCTTAGACAGGGGGTCTAGCACAGATACGCAGTATTTT.

The chain employs TRBV6-2 or TRBV6-3 and TRBJ1-6; 7 nucleotides agree with TRBD1. V shed 5 bases and J 5 bases; nucleotides not matched to a gene: 9. The germline CDR1 and CDR2 sequences are MNHEY and SVGEGT. The CDR3 loop spans 16 amino acids. The CDR3 DNA reads as TGTGCCAGCAGTACGAGGGGGCGCGGAGATAATTCACCCCTCCACTTT. Translation gives CASSTRGRGDNSPLHF.

This clone has a single count. This chain connects TRBV4-1 to TRBJ1-3; 12 positions agree with TRBD1. CDR3 length: 17 residues. J gave up 1 base and V 4 bases, and 5 bases lay outside the gene matches. Germline lookup yields CDR1 MGHRA and CDR2 YSYEKL. The CDR3 nucleotides are TGCGCCAGCAGCCCCGGGGACAGGGGGCGTTCTGGAAACACCATATATTTT. Translated, it gives CASSPGDRGRSGNTIYF.

The rearrangement links TRBV30 to TRBJ1-4, with TRBD1 matching over 8 bases. The CDR3 consists of 14 residues. CDR1 GTSNPN and CDR2 SVGIG come from the germline V gene (reference sequence). V lost 4 bases, J lost 8 bases, and 9 bases stayed unmatched. The CDR3 coding sequence is TGTGCCTGGAACAAACAGGGGGTCGTCGAAAAACTGTTTTTT. Translated, it gives CAWNKQGVVEKLFF.

The rearrangement joins TRBV2 to TRBJ1-6; D is unresolved. Germline CDR1 and CDR2: SNHLY and FYNNEI. CDR3 length equals 15 residues. Trimming cost V 6 bases and J 5 bases, with 14 bases left between them. As DNA, the CDR3 is TGTGCCAGCAGATTAGTGGTACAGAATAATTCACCCCTCCACTTT. It is translated as CASRLVVQNNSPLHF.

This chain joins TRBV5-1 and TRBJ2-2; D gene unclear. With 4 bases removed from V and 5 bases from J, the gap between germline ends came to 6 bases. The CDR3 spans 12 residues. CDR1 SGHRS and CDR2 YFSETQ come from the germline V gene. The CDR3 reads CASSRLTGELFF. DNA of the CDR3: TGCGCCAGCAGCCGACTTACCGGGGAGCTGTTTTTT.

The chain combines TRBV6-5 with TRBJ1-2; no reliable D call. V was clipped by 6 bases and J by 2 bases, with 10 bases between them. The CDR3 has 13 amino acids. Germline V lookup: CDR1 MNHEY, CDR2 SVGAGI. The CDR3 sequence is CASRRSRNYGYTF. The CDR3 nucleotides are TGTGCCAGCAGACGGAGTAGGAACTATGGCTACACCTTC.

V usage is TRBV6-4 and J usage is TRBJ2-2; TRBD1 matches at 7 bases. This CDR3 is built from 17 residues. Germline V gene lookup returns CDR1 MRHNA and CDR2 SNTAGT. The V segment lost 4 bases and the J segment 0 bases; nucleotides outside the gene matches: 8. CDR3 amino acids: CASSVSGGDANTGELFF. The CDR3 bases are TGTGCCAGCAGTGTTTCAGGGGGAGACGCGAACACCGGGGAGCTGTTTTTT.

The chain recombines TRBV27 with TRBJ2-4, with D maybe TRBD1 (5 bases). Germline V gene lookup returns CDR1 MNHEY and CDR2 SMNVEV (reference sequence). This CDR3 has 15 amino acids. The germline V and J ends were trimmed by 7 bases and 3 bases, with 16 bases remaining between them. The CDR3 reads CASTPSGQGKNIQYF. CDR3 sequence (DNA): TGTGCCAGCACCCCGTCCGGGCAGGGCAAAAACATTCAGTACTTC.

V is TRBV5-1 and J is TRBJ2-2, with D possibly matching TRBD1 (5 bases). Trimming stripped 5 bases from V and 1 base from J, with 12 bases between. Per germline, CDR1 SGHRS and CDR2 YFSETQ. The CDR3 has 15 amino acids. The CDR3 region is CASRPTGLNTGELFF. The CDR3 region has the DNA TGCGCCAGCAGACCAACAGGTTTGAACACCGGGGAGCTGTTTTTT.

The V call is TRBV5-4, the J call TRBJ1-1, with D possibly TRBD1 on 6 matching bases. Trimming took 4 bases from V and 3 from J, leaving 22 bases between them. Germline values: CDR1 SGHNT, CDR2 YYREEE (reference sequence). The CDR3 spans 17 residues. The DNA for the CDR3 is TGTGCCAGCAGCCCCCGGGGGGGACACCCACTGGACACTGAAGCTTTCTTT. As protein: CASSPRGGHPLDTEAFF.

The V call is TRBV7-9, the J call TRBJ2-2; D remains unclear. CDR1 and CDR2 (germline): SEHNR, FQNEAQ (reference sequence). This CDR3 spans 14 amino acids. V dropped 5 bases and J dropped 6 bases, with 13 bases sitting between them. The CDR3 loop is CASSISEVAGELFF. In nucleotides, the CDR3 is TGTGCCAGCAGCATCTCCGAGGTCGCCGGGGAGCTGTTTTTT. Full variable domain (outside the CDR3, taken from reference TRBV7-9 and TRBJ2-2): DTGVSQNPRHKITKRGQNVTFRCDPISEHNRLYWYRQTLGQGPEFLTYFQNEAQLEKSRLLSDRFSAERPKGSFSTLEIQRTEQGDSAMYLCASSISEVAGELFFGEGSRLTVL.

V gene TRBV12-3 or TRBV12-4 combines with J gene TRBJ2-7, with D possibly being TRBD1 (6 bases). The CDR3 has 11 residues. V was shortened by 5 bases and J by 12 bases, with 14 bases between the two germline ends. The CDR3 DNA follows: TGTGCCAGCAGTATGACAGGAACTCGGTACTTC. Protein product: CASSMTGTRYF.

The chain uses TRBV4-3 and TRBJ1-4; 7 positions match TRBD1. CDR1 is LGHNA, CDR2 YSLEER, per germline. V shed 2 bases and J 3 bases; nucleotides not matched to a gene: 3. The CDR3 length is 15 residues. The DNA for the CDR3 is TGCGCCAGCAGCCAACAGACAGGGTCTAATGAAAAACTGTTTTTT. Translated, it gives CASSQQTGSNEKLFF.

For the CDR3, the DNA is TGTGCCACCAGTGAAGTGGGAGGGAACACAGATACGCAGTATTTT. Translating gives CATSEVGGNTDTQYF. This rearrangement joins TRBV24-1 to TRBJ2-3; the match to TRBD2 covers 7 bases. The V and J ends lost 4 bases and 2 bases, in that order; junction bases with no gene match: 5. Germline V gene lookup returns CDR1 KGHDR and CDR2 SFDVKD. This CDR3 has 15 residues.

This clone has just one count. The V gene is TRBV5-5, the J gene TRBJ1-2, with D possibly being TRBD1 (6 bases). Germline V CDR1 and CDR2: SGHKS, YYEKEE (reference sequence). This CDR3 is built from 15 residues. V lost 0 bases and J lost 5, with 14 bases in between. The CDR3 spells CASSLVGTGFYGYTF. The CDR3 bases are TGTGCCAGCAGCTTGGTTGGAACAGGGTTTTATGGCTACACCTTC.

The chain employs TRBV3-1 (or the pseudogene TRBV3-2) and TRBJ2-3; TRBD2 matches 13 bases. Germline V lookup: CDR1 LGHDT, CDR2 YNNKEL (reference sequence). With 4 bases clipped from V and 1 base from J, the junction kept 2 bases outside the gene matches. The CDR3 loop spans 16 amino acids. The CDR3 bases are TGTGCCAGCAGCCCCGGACTAGCGGGGGGCACAGATACGCAGTATTTT. Translating it yields CASSPGLAGGTDTQYF.

The chain recombines TRBV14 with TRBJ2-3, with D hard to call. Germline CDR1 is SGHDN and CDR2 is FVKESK. V was trimmed by 5 bases and J by 0 bases, leaving 9 bases between them. The CDR3 length is 14 residues. The CDR3 sequence is CASSFMTSTDTQYF. CDR3 nucleotide sequence: TGTGCCAGCAGCTTCATGACTAGCACAGATACGCAGTATTTT.

The chain recombines TRBV15 with TRBJ2-1, with D perhaps TRBD1 (7 bases). Germline-derived CDR1 and CDR2 are LNHNV and YYDKDF (reference sequence). Trimming pared 4 bases from V and 4 bases from J, leaving 26 bases between. The CDR3 covers 19 residues. CDR3 nucleotides: TGTGCCACCAGCACAAGACAGGGCTGGGGGGTACTAACTTACAATGAGCAGTTCTTC. It translates to CATSTRQGWGVLTYNEQFF.

Comments on this clone: The same CDR3 arises from other DNA sequences in this sample as well. Here the CDR3 DNA reads TGCGCCAGCAGCTTGGCACAGGGTCGGGCAGATACGCAGTATTTT. This sequence encodes CASSLAQGRADTQYF. The chain carries TRBV5-1 and TRBJ2-3, with D perhaps matching TRBD1 (6 bases). V was cut by 0 bases and J by 4 bases, with 12 bases left in between. This CDR3 is 15 amino acids long. CDR1 is SGHRS and CDR2 is YFSETQ in the germline V gene.

V is TRBV11-3 and J is TRBJ2-2, with D unresolved. Germline loops: CDR1 SGHNT, CDR2 YENEEA. Trimming cost V 4 bases and J 4 bases, with 4 bases left between them. This CDR3 spans 12 amino acids. Written as DNA, the CDR3 is TGTGCCAGCAGCTCTGTCACCGGGGAGCTGTTTTTT. This gives the protein CASSSVTGELFF.

The V gene is TRBV19, the J gene TRBJ1-6; D is unresolved. Trimming took off 1 base at V and 7 bases at J, with 8 bases between the two ends. There are 14 residues in the CDR3. Germline CDR1 is LNHDA and CDR2 is SQIVND (reference sequence). The CDR3 coding sequence is TGTGCCAGTAGTATAGGGCCGAAGAATTCACCCCTCCACTTT. The encoded protein is CASSIGPKNSPLHF.

The genes are TRBV11-2 and TRBJ1-1, with 11 bases fitting TRBD1. The CDR3 sequence is 16 residues long. J was trimmed by 2 bases and V by 5 bases; bases with no gene match: 7. Germline CDR1 is SGHAT and CDR2 is FQNNGV. This CDR3 is CASSLHGTGGNTEAFF. CDR3 in DNA: TGTGCCAGCAGCCTTCACGGGACAGGGGGTAACACTGAAGCTTTCTTT.

The DNA for the CDR3 is TGTGCCAGCAGCTGGGACAGGGGGCAGGGAGAGCAGTACTTC. Translating gives CASSWDRGQGEQYF. The chain has TRBV3-1 (or the pseudogene TRBV3-2) and TRBJ2-7; 12 nucleotides agree with TRBD1. Per the germline V gene, CDR1 is LGHDT and CDR2 is YNNKEL (reference sequence). The CDR3 contains 14 residues. V lost 5 bases, J lost 7 bases, and 6 bases stayed unmatched.